The 14 T cell receptor beta chains in this list originate from one sample, sequenced in a study of blood T cell repertoires in COVID-19. The data were produced by immunoSEQ multiplex PCR, yet TCRdb's version contains in-frame clones alone and is incomplete. The sample carries 110,000 to 150,000 clones, more than 75% recorded once. The sample comprised PBMCs or T cells enriched from blood (not recorded which). The receptor set was obtained from a woman in her forties or fifties who had recovered from COVID-19.

The chain couples TRBV3-1 (or the pseudogene TRBV3-2) to TRBJ1-6; D call uncertain. Germline V gene data show CDR1 as LGHDT and CDR2 as YNNKEL (reference sequence). The CDR3 spans 14 residues. V lost 4 bases and J 11 bases, leaving 15 bases between the germline ends. The CDR3 here is CASSPGLGKPPLHF. CDR3 nucleotide sequence: TGTGCCAGCAGCCCAGGACTCGGAAAGCCACCCCTCCACTTT.

V usage is TRBV11-2 and J usage is TRBJ1-5; no reliable D call. Deletions cut 1 base from V and 5 bases from J, with 9 bases between. The CDR3 has 14 residues. The germline V gene encodes CDR1 SGHAT and CDR2 FQNNGV. CDR3 nucleotides: TGTGCCAGCAGCTTAGGGGGAGAGTATCAGCCCCAGCATTTT. Translating gives CASSLGGEYQPQHF.

This clone appeared once. The genes are TRBV30 and TRBJ1-5; no reliable D call. The V and J ends lost 0 bases and 3 bases respectively, with 6 bases between them. Germline CDR1 GTSNPN, CDR2 SVGIG (reference sequence). The CDR3 is made up of 13 amino acids. Here the CDR3 reads CAWSVSDNQPQHF. For the CDR3, the DNA is TGTGCCTGGAGTGTCTCAGACAATCAGCCCCAGCATTTT.

Of note for this clone: This CDR3 is also generated by other DNA sequences in the sample. V gene TRBV28 combines with J gene TRBJ1-5; D not certain. The CDR3 has 13 amino acids. The V and J ends lost 3 bases and 1 base respectively, with 4 bases between them. The germline CDR1 and CDR2 sequences are MDHEN and SYDVKM. This CDR3 is CASSLRSNQPQHF. CDR3 sequence (DNA): TGTGCCAGCAGTTTGAGGAGCAATCAGCCCCAGCATTTT.

The chain joins TRBV5-1 to TRBJ2-1; 8 bases agree with TRBD1. Losses at the gene ends were 4 bases for V and 4 bases for J; bases not matched to a gene: 7. The CDR3 spans 15 residues. Germline V gene data show CDR1 as SGHRS and CDR2 as YFSETQ. The CDR3 DNA sequence: TGCGCCAGCAGCACAGGGGGGACTGGTTACAATGAGCAGTTCTTC. Amino acid sequence: CASSTGGTGYNEQFF.

CDR3 bases: TGTGCCAGCAGCACTACCCACCTCCGGGACAGGGCTTTGGCATCTGGAAACACCATATATTTT. It is translated as CASSTTHLRDRALASGNTIYF. The chain has TRBV7-9 and TRBJ1-3; 9 positions agree with TRBD1. This CDR3 contains 21 residues. V lost 5 bases and J lost 1; bases outside the gene matches: 21. CDR1 is SEHNR and CDR2 is FQNEAQ in the germline V gene (reference sequence).

The chain has TRBV18 and TRBJ1-3; a possible D gene is TRBD1 (5 bases). Trimming cost V 2 bases and J 4 bases, with 12 bases left between them. Germline lookup yields CDR1 KGHSH and CDR2 LQKENI. This CDR3 is built from 15 residues. The CDR3 loop reads CASSPGAGRGNTIYF. Here the CDR3 DNA reads TGTGCCAGCTCACCAGGGGCAGGACGGGGAAACACCATATATTTT. Complete variable domain (other parts from reference TRBV18 and TRBJ1-3): NAGVMQNPRHLVRRRGQEARLRCSPMKGHSHVYWYRQLPEEGLKFMVYLQKENIIDESGMPKERFSAEFPKEGPSILRIQQVVRGDSAAYFCASSPGAGRGNTIYFGEGSWLTVV.

This chain uses TRBV7-8 with TRBJ1-2; a weak D match, TRBD1 (5 bases). Trimming left V 3 bases short and J 7 bases short, with 15 bases between. The CDR3 covers 14 residues. The germline CDR1 and CDR2 sequences are SGHVS and FQNEAQ. In DNA, the CDR3 is TGTGCCAGCAGCTTGACAGTTGAGGCGAGTGGCTACACCTTC. This translates into CASSLTVEASGYTF.

CDR3 sequence (DNA): TGCGCCAGCAGCCACCGACAGTTCACAGATACGCAGTATTTT. This translates into CASSHRQFTDTQYF. The chain couples TRBV5-1 to TRBJ2-3; D perhaps matches TRBD1 (5 bases). Germline lookup yields CDR1 SGHRS and CDR2 YFSETQ. V was shortened by 4 bases and J by 2 bases, with 11 bases between the two germline ends. The CDR3 covers 14 residues.

The CDR3 DNA reads as TGTGCCAGCAGTCGGACAGGGGTCTACGAGCAGTACTTC. Translating gives CASSRTGVYEQYF. This sequence joins TRBV6-5 and TRBJ2-7; 9 bases are a match to TRBD1. CDR1 and CDR2 from the germline V gene are MNHEY and SVGAGI. This CDR3 has 13 residues. J gave up 3 bases and V 5 bases, and 2 bases lay outside the gene matches.

The rearrangement links TRBV28 to TRBJ2-7, with a weak D call TRBD1 (6 bases). This CDR3 region has 11 residues. Looked up from germline, CDR1 is MDHEN and CDR2 is SYDVKM. V was cut by 6 bases and J by 10 bases, with 13 bases left in between. The CDR3 spells CASRIRDKQYF. The CDR3 nucleotides read TGTGCCAGCAGGATTCGGGACAAACAGTACTTC.

The rearrangement links TRBV3-1 (or the pseudogene TRBV3-2) to TRBJ1-2; D not certain. The CDR3 covers 14 residues. CDR1 is LGHDT, CDR2 YNNKEL, per germline (reference sequence). Trimming removed 4 bases at V and 8 bases at J, with 17 bases between. CDR3 region: CASSRGGIEGGYTF. Written as DNA, the CDR3 is TGTGCCAGCAGCCGGGGTGGGATCGAGGGCGGCTACACCTTC.

The rearrangement links TRBV10-3 to TRBJ1-4; TRBD1 matches 7 bases. The germline CDR1 and CDR2 sequences are ENHRY and SYGVKD. The CDR3 spans 14 residues. With 1 base clipped from V and 4 bases from J, the junction kept 0 bases outside the gene matches. The CDR3 sequence is CAISEWDSNEKLFF. CDR3 bases: TGTGCCATCAGTGAGTGGGACAGTAATGAAAAACTGTTTTTT.

V is TRBV7-7 and J is TRBJ2-2, with D possibly TRBD1 on 6 matching bases. This CDR3 has 15 residues. V lost 5 bases, J lost 5 bases, and 15 bases lay in between. Germline V lookup: CDR1 SSHAT, CDR2 FNYEAQ (reference sequence). DNA for the CDR3: TGTGCCAGCAGCCCCCTCGGGCAGGGGACCGGGGAGCTGTTTTTT. Translation: CASSPLGQGTGELFF.